This T cell receptor beta chain was observed in a study of cytomegalovirus exposure and HLA in healthy donors. V shed 5 bases and J 5 bases; nucleotides not matched to a gene: 1. The CDR3 is 11 residues long. CDR1 is DFQATT and CDR2 is SNEGSKA in the germline V gene (reference sequence). Researchers ran the PCR with 60 Vbeta and 13 Jbeta primers. TCRdb keeps only in-frame clones here, not all; method: immunoSEQ multiplex PCR. This sample has under 150,000 clones; around 83% occur once, and the top ten carry roughly 2.6%. To note about this clone: Its antigen is not known.

Study-wide results and caveats: A reported reduction in N-insertions relative to the roughly 610-donor mean was seen in an Asian-associated ancestry cluster in a later analysis.

Donors showed nominal health when sampled, although they likely had unrecorded immune exposures. The TCR sequence derives from a man in his fifties or sixties in good health and CMV-seronegative. Sequencing was done on a sample of PBMCs. This chain uses TRBV20-1 with TRBJ1-2, with 8 nucleotides matching TRBD1. For the CDR3, the DNA is TGCAGTGCTTGGACAGGGTATGGCTACACCTTC. It yields the protein CSAWTGYGYTF.